This T cell receptor (beta chain) was obtained from a study of cytomegalovirus exposure and HLA in healthy donors. Study findings and constraints: The study assumed roughly uniform donor sequencing depth for presence/absence analyses.

Trimming removed 4 bases from V and 2 bases from J; junction bases left unmatched: 4. This CDR3 has 16 residues. CDR1 is SGHDN and CDR2 is FVKESK in the germline V gene. With regard to this clone: What it binds is not known.

The PCR was carried out with 60 Vbeta primers and 13 Jbeta primers. Profiling relied on immunoSEQ multiplex PCR, and the TCRdb table lists in-frame clones only, not all of them. The sample includes approximately 190,000 clones, roughly 87% of them seen just once. Sequencing used PBMCs. The receptor's source is a boy aged 2 to 9 in good health and CMV-seronegative. The chain carries TRBV14 and TRBJ2-3, with 12 positions matching TRBD2. The CDR3: CASSPSGGAVTDTQYF. The CDR3 coding sequence is TGTGCCAGCAGCCCTAGCGGGGGGGCCGTCACAGATACGCAGTATTTT.